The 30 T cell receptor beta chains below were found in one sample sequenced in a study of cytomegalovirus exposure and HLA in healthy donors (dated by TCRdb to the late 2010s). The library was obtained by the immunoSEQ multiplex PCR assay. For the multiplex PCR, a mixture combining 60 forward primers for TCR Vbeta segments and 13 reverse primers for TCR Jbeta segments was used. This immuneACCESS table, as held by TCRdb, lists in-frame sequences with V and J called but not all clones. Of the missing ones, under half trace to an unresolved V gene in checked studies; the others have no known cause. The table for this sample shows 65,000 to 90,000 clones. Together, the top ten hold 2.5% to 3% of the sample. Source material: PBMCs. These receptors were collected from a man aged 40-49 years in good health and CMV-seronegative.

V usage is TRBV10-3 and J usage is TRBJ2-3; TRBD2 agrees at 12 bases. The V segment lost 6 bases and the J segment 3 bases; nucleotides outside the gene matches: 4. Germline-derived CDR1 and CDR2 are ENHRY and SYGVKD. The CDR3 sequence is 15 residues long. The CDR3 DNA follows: TGTGCCATCAGATCTAGCGGGGGGGAAACAGATACGCAGTATTTT. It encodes CAIRSSGGETDTQYF.

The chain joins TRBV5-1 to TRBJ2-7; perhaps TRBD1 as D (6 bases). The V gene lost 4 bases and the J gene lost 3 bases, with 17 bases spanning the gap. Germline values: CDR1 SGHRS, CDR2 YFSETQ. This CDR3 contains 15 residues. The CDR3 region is CASSPTADRYYEQYF. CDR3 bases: TGCGCCAGCAGCCCGACCGCGGACAGATACTACGAGCAGTACTTC.

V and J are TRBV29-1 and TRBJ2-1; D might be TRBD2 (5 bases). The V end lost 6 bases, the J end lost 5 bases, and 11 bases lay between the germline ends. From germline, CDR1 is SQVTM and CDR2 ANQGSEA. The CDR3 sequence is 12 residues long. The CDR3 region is CSVGGLNNEQFF. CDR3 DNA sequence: TGCAGCGTAGGCGGACTTAACAATGAGCAGTTCTTC.

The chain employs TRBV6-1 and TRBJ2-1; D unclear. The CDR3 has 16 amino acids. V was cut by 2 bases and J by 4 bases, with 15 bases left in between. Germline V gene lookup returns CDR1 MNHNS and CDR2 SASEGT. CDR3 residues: CASSENPLGLYNEQFF. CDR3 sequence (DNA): TGTGCCAGCAGTGAAAACCCTCTTGGCTTGTACAATGAGCAGTTCTTC.

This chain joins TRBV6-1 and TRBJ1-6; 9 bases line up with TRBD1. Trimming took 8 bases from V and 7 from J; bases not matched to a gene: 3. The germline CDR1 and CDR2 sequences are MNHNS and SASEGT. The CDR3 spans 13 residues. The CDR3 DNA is TGTGCCAGCCTCACAGGGGGCAATTCACCCCTCCACTTT. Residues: CASLTGGNSPLHF.

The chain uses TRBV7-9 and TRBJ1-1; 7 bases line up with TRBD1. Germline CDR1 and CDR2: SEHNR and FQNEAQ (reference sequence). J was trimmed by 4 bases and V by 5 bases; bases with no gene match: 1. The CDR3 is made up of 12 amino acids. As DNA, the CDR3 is TGTGCCAGCAGCCGACAGGGCACTGAAGCTTTCTTT. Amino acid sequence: CASSRQGTEAFF. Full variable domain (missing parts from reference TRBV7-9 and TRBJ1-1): DTGVSQNPRHKITKRGQNVTFRCDPISEHNRLYWYRQTLGQGPEFLTYFQNEAQLEKSRLLSDRFSAERPKGSFSTLEIQRTEQGDSAMYLCASSRQGTEAFFGQGTRLTVV.

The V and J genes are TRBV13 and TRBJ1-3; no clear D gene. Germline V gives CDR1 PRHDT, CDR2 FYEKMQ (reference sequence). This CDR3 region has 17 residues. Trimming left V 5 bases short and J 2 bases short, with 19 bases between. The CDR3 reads CASSGTQNPGTGNTIYF. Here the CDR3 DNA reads TGTGCCAGCAGCGGAACCCAAAACCCCGGGACTGGAAACACCATATATTTT.

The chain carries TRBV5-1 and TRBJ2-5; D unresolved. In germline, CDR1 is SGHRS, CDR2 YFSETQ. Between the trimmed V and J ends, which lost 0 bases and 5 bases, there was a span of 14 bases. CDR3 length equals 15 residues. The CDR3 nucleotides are TGCGCCAGCAGCTTGGCGCGGCAGAGTGGGGAGACCCAGTACTTC. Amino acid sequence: CASSLARQSGETQYF.

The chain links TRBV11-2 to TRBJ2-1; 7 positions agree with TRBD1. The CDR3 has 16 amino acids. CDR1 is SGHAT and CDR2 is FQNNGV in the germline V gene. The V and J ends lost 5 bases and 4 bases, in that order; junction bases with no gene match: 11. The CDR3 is CASSPLQGRRYNEQFF. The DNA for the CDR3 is TGTGCCAGCAGCCCATTACAGGGGAGACGATACAATGAGCAGTTCTTC.

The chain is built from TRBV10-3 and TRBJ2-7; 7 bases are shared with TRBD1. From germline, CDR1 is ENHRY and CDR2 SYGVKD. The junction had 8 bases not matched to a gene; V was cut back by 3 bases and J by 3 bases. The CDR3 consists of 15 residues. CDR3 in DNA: TGTGCCATCAGTGATGTCAGGGGGACAGACTACGAGCAGTACTTC. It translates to CAISDVRGTDYEQYF.

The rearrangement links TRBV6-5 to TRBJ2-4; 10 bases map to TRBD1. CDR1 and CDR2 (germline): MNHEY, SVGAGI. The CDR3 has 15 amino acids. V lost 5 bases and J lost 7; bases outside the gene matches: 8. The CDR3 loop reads CASSQGQGMRNIQYF. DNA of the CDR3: TGTGCCAGCAGTCAGGGACAGGGGATGCGGAACATTCAGTACTTC.

The CDR3 region has the DNA TGTGCCAGCAGCCGAGGGAGGGGTACTGAAGCTTTCTTT. Protein product: CASSRGRGTEAFF. The chain uses TRBV6-5 and TRBJ1-1; tentative D call: TRBD1 (5 bases). The CDR3 totals 13 residues. Germline V CDR1 and CDR2: MNHEY, SVGAGI. The V and J ends lost 6 bases and 5 bases respectively, with 13 bases between them.

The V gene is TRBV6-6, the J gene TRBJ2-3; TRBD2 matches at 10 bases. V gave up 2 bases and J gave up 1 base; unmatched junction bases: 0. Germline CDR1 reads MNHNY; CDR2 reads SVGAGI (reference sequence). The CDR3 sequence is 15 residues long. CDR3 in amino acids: CASSYGTSGTDTQYF. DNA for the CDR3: TGTGCCAGCAGTTACGGGACTAGCGGCACAGATACGCAGTATTTT.

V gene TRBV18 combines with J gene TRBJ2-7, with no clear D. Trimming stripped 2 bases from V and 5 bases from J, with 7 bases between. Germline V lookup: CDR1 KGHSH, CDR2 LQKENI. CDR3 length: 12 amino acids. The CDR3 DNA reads TGTGCCAGCTCACCAGGCAGCGACGAGCAGTACTTC. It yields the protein CASSPGSDEQYF.

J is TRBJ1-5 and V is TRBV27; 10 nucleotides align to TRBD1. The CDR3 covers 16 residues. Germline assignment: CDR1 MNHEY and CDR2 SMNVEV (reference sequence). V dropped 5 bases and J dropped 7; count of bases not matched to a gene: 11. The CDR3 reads CASSPNRDRGGQPQHF. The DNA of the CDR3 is TGTGCCAGCAGTCCCAACCGGGACAGGGGAGGCCAGCCCCAGCATTTT.

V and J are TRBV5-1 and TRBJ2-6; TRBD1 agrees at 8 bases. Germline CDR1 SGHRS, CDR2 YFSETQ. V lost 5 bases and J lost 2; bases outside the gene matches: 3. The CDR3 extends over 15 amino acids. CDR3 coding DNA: TGCGCCAGCAGGACAGGGGAACCTGGGGCCAACGTCCTGACTTTC. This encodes CASRTGEPGANVLTF.

CDR3 sequence: CASSGGQGYTGELFF. CDR3 bases: TGTGCCAGCAGCGGGGGACAGGGATACACCGGGGAGCTGTTTTTT. J is TRBJ2-2 and V is TRBV7-6; TRBD1 matches at 9 bases. There are 15 residues in the CDR3. V shed 5 bases, J shed 3 bases, and the junction held 4 bases outside the gene matches. Germline V gene data show CDR1 as SGHVS and CDR2 as FNYEAQ.

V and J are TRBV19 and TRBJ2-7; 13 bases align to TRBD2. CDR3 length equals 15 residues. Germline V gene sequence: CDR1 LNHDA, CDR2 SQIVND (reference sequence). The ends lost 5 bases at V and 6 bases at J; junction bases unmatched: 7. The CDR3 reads CASSLRLAGGPEQYF. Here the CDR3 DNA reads TGTGCCAGTAGTCTCCGACTAGCGGGGGGCCCCGAGCAGTACTTC.

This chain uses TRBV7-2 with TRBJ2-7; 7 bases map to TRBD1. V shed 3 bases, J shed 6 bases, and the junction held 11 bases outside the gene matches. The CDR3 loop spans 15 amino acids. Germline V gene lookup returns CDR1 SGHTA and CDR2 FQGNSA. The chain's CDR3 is CASSLKTEGAGEQYF. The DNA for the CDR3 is TGTGCCAGCAGCTTGAAGACCGAGGGGGCTGGCGAGCAGTACTTC. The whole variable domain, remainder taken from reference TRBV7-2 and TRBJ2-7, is GAGVSQSPSNKVTEKGKDVELRCDPISGHTALYWYRQSLGQGLEFLIYFQGNSAPDKSGLPSDRFSAERTGGSVSTLTIQRTQQEDSAVYLCASSLKTEGAGEQYFGPGTRLTVT.

Here the CDR3 DNA reads TGTGCCACCAGACAGGGAAGCACTGAAGCTTTCTTT. It translates to CATRQGSTEAFF. V and J are TRBV2 and TRBJ1-1, with TRBD1 matching over 7 bases. The CDR3 extends over 12 amino acids. Per the germline V gene, CDR1 is SNHLY and CDR2 is FYNNEI. V lost 10 bases and J lost 4; bases outside the gene matches: 6.

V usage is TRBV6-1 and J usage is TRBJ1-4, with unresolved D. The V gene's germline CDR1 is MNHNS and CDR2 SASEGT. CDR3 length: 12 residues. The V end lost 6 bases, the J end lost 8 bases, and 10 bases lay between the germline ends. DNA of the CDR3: TGTGCCAGCAGATTGGAGGGCGAAAAACTGTTTTTT. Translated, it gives CASRLEGEKLFF.

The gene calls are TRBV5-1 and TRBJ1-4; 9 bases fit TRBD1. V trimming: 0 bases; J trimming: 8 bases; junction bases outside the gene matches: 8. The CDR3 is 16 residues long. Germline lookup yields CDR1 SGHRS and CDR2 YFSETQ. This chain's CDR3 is CASSLATGQGWEKLFF. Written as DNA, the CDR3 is TGCGCCAGCAGCTTGGCCACGGGACAGGGTTGGGAAAAACTGTTTTTT. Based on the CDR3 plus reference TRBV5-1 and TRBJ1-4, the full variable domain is KAGVTQTPRYLIKTRGQQVTLSCSPISGHRSVSWYQQTPGQGLQFLFEYFSETQRNKGNFPGRFSGRQFSNSRSEMNVSTLELGDSALYLCASSLATGQGWEKLFFGSGTQLSVL.

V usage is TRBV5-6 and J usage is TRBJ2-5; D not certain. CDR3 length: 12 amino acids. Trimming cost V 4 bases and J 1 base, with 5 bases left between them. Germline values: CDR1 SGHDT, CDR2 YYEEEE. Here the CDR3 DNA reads TGTGCCAGCAGCGGCCCCCAAGAGACCCAGTACTTC. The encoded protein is CASSGPQETQYF.

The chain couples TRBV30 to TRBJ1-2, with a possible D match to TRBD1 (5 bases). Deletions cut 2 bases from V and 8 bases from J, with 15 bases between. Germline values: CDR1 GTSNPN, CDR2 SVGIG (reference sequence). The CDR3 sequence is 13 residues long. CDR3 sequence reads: CAWSPTGTRGYTF. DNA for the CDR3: TGTGCCTGGAGTCCGACCGGGACTAGAGGCTACACCTTC.

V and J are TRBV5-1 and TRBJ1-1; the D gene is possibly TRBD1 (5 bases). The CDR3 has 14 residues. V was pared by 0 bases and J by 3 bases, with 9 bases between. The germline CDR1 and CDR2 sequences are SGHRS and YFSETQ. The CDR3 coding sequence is TGCGCCAGCAGCTTGGGGACAATGGACACTGAAGCTTTCTTT. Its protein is CASSLGTMDTEAFF. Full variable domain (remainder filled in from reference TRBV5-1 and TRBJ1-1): KAGVTQTPRYLIKTRGQQVTLSCSPISGHRSVSWYQQTPGQGLQFLFEYFSETQRNKGNFPGRFSGRQFSNSRSEMNVSTLELGDSALYLCASSLGTMDTEAFFGQGTRLTVV.

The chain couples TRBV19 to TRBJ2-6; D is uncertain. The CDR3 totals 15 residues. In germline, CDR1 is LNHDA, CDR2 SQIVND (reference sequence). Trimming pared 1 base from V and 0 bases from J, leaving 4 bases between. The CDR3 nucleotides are TGTGCCAGTAGTATAGTAAACTCTGGGGCCAACGTCCTGACTTTC. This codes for CASSIVNSGANVLTF.

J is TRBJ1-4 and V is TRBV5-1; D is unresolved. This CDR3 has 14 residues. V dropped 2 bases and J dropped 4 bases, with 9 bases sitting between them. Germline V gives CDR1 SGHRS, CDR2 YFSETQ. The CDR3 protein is CASSFYSHNEKLFF. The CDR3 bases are TGCGCCAGCAGCTTTTACAGCCATAATGAAAAACTGTTTTTT.

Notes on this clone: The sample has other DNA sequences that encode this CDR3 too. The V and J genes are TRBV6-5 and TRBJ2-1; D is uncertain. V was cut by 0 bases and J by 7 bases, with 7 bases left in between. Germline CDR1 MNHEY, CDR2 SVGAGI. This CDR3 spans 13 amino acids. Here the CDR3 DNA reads TGTGCCAGCAGTTACTCGAACCGGAATGAGCAGTTCTTC. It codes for CASSYSNRNEQFF.

In DNA, the CDR3 is TGTGCCAGCAGTTACACCAGGGGGCTAGACACCGGGGAGCTGTTTTTT. This encodes CASSYTRGLDTGELFF. This chain connects TRBV6-6 to TRBJ2-2; 8 positions match TRBD1. The CDR3 runs to 16 residues. Germline CDR1 and CDR2: MNHNY and SVGAGI (reference sequence). Trimming removed 2 bases from V and 3 bases from J; junction bases left unmatched: 5.

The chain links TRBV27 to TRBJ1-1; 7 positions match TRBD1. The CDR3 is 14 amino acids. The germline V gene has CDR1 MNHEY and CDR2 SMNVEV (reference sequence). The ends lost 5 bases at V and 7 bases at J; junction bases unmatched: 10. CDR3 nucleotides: TGTGCCAGCAGTATAGCCGGGACAGTGCGTGAAGCTTTCTTT. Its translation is CASSIAGTVREAFF.